The 11 T cell receptor beta chains below come from one sample, sequenced in a study of tumor and adjacent non-tumor tissue in lung cancer. RNA was extracted from bulk tissue without any cell sorting. A modified ARM-PCR protocol with three rounds of nested PCR amplified TCRbeta. TCRdb independently ran MiXCR on the multiplex PCR reads; one entry per CDR3 protein. The top ten clones hold roughly 15% of a sample with some 78,000 distinct CDR3 sequences, roughly 80% of them seen once. The sample taken for sequencing was lung tumor tissue. The receptors here all came from a woman aged 50 to 60 with non-small cell lung cancer.

The rearrangement links TRBV14 to TRBJ2-1; 7 bases line up with TRBD1. Germline V CDR1 and CDR2: SGHDN, FVKESK. The CDR3 contains 14 residues. Trimming took 6 bases from V and 5 from J; bases not matched to a gene: 7. CDR3 region: CASSTGTENNEQFF. In DNA, the CDR3 is TGTGCCAGCAGTACCGGGACAGAAAACAATGAGCAGTTCTTC.

Points on this clonotype: One end of the junction does not line up with germline, which may come from a read error. The chain has TRBV6-1 and TRBJ1-5, with no clear D. This CDR3 has 14 residues. Germline values: CDR1 MNHNS, CDR2 SASEGT. CDR3 loop: CVSSTSHLNQPQHF. CDR3 in DNA: TGTGTCAGCAGTACCTCCCATCTCAATCAGCCCCAGCATTTT.

About this clonotype: Here the CDR3 omits its conserved ending phenylalanine or tryptophan, so a read error is the likely source. Here the CDR3 reads CSVEGGSGGGYEQYL. CDR3 sequence (DNA): TGCAGTGTTGAGGGAGGATCAGGGGGTGGCTACGAGCAGTACTTA. The gene calls are TRBV29-1 and TRBJ2-7, with D perhaps matching TRBD1 (7 bases). CDR1 and CDR2 from the germline V gene are SQVTM and ANQGSEA. The CDR3 extends over 15 amino acids.

This clonotype was observed a few times. The junction differs from germline at one of its ends, possibly a read error. V is TRBV4-1 and J is TRBJ1-5, with 7 nucleotides matching TRBD1. Per germline, CDR1 MGHRA and CDR2 YSYEKL. CDR3 size: 17 residues. CDR3 residues: CASSQVGTVPGGQPQHF. DNA of the CDR3: TGCGCCAGCAGCCAAGTGGGGACAGTCCCCGGCGGTCAGCCCCAGCATTTC.

Comments on this clonotype: At one boundary the junction diverges from the germline segment, which might be a read error. This chain connects TRBV20-1 to TRBJ1-1; D is unclear. The CDR3 has 13 residues. Germline V CDR1 and CDR2: DFQATT, SNEGSKA (reference sequence). Here the CDR3 DNA reads TGCAATGCTAGAGCCCCTGTAACCACTGAAGCTTTCTTT. This codes for CNARAPVTTEAFF.

This rearrangement joins TRBV7-8 to TRBJ2-7, with D tentatively TRBD1 or TRBD2 (5 bases each). The CDR3 extends over 15 amino acids. V shed 7 bases and J shed 2 bases, with 18 bases lying between them. In germline, CDR1 is SGHVS, CDR2 FQNEAQ. CDR3 region: CASTHRVGPAYEQYF. CDR3 nucleotide sequence: TGTGCCAGCACCCACCGGGTGGGACCCGCCTACGAGCAGTACTTC.

This clonotype was seen a few times. The germline gene is not matched at one end of the junction; a read error may be the cause. J is TRBJ2-7 and V is TRBV6-6; maybe TRBD2 (5 bases). Germline V CDR1 and CDR2: MNHNY, SVGAGI (reference sequence). The CDR3 sequence is 13 residues long. CDR3 DNA sequence: TGTGCCAGCAGTTACGGGAGCCTTTATGAGCGGTACTTC. It specifies CASSYGSLYERYF.

Points on this clonotype: Because the CDR3 is missing its conserved closing phenylalanine or tryptophan, this is likely a read error. The limits of the CDR3 on the DNA are not certain, so only TCRdb's listed CDR3 is given. This rearrangement joins TRBV20-1 to TRBJ2-1. The CDR3 length equals 12 residues, ends included. The germline V gene encodes CDR1 DFQATT and CDR2 SNEGSKA (reference sequence). The CDR3 here is CSGTLSYNEQLY.

To note about this clonotype: A read error may account for a junction end that differs from germline. The chain combines TRBV20-1 with TRBJ2-3, with 7 bases lining up with TRBD2. This CDR3 is built from 15 residues. Germline V gene lookup returns CDR1 DFQATT and CDR2 SNEGSKA (reference sequence). In DNA form, the CDR3 reads TGCAGTGCTAGAGATTTAGCGGGCCTTGCAGATACGCAATATTTT. This codes for CSARDLAGLADTQYF.

This clonotype was observed many times. For the CDR3, the DNA is TGTGCCAGCAGCTCCGGAACTAGCGGAGCGATCTACGAGCAGTACTTC. It is translated as CASSSGTSGAIYEQYF. V and J are TRBV7-9 and TRBJ2-7, with 8 bases aligning to TRBD2. The CDR3 extends over 16 amino acids. CDR1 and CDR2 (germline): SEHNR, FQNEAQ (reference sequence). The ends lost 4 bases at V and 3 bases at J; junction bases unmatched: 11.

The chain uses TRBV6-1 and TRBJ1-3; no definite D call. CDR3 length equals 15 residues. V was clipped by 0 bases and J by 4 bases, with 10 bases between them. CDR1 is MNHNS and CDR2 is SASEGT in the germline V gene. The CDR3 region has the DNA TGTGCCAGCAGTGAAGCGGCCTTAGGGGGAAACACCATATATTTT. Protein: CASSEAALGGNTIYF.